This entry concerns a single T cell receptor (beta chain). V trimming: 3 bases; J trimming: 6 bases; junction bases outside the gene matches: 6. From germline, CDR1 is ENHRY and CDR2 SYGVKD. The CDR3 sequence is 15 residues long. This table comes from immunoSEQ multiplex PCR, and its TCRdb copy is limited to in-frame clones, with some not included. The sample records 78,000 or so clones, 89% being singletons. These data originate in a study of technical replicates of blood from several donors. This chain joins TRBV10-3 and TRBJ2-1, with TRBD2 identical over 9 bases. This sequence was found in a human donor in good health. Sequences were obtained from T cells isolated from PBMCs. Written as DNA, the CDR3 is TGTGCCATCAGTGATACAGCGGGAGGAAGCAATGAGCAGTTCTTC. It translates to CAISDTAGGSNEQFF.